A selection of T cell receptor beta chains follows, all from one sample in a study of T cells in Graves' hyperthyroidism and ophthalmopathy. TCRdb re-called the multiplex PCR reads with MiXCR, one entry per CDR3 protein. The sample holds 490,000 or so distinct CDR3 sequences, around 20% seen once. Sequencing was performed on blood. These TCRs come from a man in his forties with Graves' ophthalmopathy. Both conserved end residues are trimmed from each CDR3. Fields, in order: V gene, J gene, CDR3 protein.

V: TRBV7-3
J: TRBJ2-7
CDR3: ASSLHGTSDEQY

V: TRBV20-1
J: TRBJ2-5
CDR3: SARVSGRAETQY

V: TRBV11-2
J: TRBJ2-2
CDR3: ASSRGRREGNSGELF

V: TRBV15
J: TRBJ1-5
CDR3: ATSIGRGNQPQH

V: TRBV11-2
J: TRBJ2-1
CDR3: ASGYPPTGTSGQEQF

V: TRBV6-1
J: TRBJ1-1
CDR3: ASRSGWGRGTEAF

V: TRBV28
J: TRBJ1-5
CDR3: ASSLSGYGRNSNQPQH

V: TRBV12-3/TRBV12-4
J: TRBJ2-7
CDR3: ASRAGTDYSEQY

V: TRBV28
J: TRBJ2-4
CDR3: ASSLGGTNIQY

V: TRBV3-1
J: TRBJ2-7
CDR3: ASSQRGKSYEQY

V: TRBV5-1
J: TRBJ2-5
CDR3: ASSLTGQLQETQY

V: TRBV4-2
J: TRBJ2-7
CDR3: ASSQDLGGTSGSYEQY

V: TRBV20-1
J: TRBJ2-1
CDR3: SGEAGVVNEQF

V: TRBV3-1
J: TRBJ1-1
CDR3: ASSPGLNMNTEAF

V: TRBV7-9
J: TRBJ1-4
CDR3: ASSRTRGFEKLF

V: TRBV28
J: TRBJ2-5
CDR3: ASSPDRDETQY

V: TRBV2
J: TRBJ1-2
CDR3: ASSEQKGYTAYT

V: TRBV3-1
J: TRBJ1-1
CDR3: ASSRKPNTEAF

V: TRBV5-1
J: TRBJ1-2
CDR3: ASRRVEDGDNYGYT

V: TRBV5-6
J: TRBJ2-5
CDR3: ASSLGQPAETQY

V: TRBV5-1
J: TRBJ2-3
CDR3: ASSLTSRGHTDTQY

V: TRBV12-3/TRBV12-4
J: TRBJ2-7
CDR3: ASSTVWGATYEQY

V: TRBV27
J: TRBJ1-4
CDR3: ASSPGVLDEKLF

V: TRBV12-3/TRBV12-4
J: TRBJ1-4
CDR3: ASSYAGNEKLF

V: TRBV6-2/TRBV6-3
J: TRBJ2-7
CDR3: ASSLYGRDYYEQY

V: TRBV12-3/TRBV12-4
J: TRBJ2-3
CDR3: ASSFTDRPTDTQY

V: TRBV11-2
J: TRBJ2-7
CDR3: ASSLAEYEQY

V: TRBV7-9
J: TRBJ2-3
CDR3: ASSLAGPPADTQY

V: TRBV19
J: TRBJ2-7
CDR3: ASSPTEGRLSYEQY

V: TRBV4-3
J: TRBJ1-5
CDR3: ASSQWSGSPTLRQPQH

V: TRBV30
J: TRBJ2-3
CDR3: AWKATSGGHTQY

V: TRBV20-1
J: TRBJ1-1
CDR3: SAPPRDGLNTEAF

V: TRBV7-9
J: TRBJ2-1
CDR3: ASSGGGGRNEQF

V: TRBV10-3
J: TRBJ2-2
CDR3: AISDPSGTSGVNTGELF

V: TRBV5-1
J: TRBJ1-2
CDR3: ASTSTSRDIINGYT

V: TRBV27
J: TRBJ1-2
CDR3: ASSPSAGQSNYGYT

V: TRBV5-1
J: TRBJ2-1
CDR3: ASSLALSASSYNEQF

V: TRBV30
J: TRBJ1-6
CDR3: AWSADIGNSPLH

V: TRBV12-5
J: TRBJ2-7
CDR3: ASGPDSNEQY

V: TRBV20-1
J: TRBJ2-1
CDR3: SARDLDRSSYNEQF

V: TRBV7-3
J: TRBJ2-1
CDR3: ASSFRAGGKNEQF

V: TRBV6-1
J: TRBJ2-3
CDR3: ASRKGEGTDTQY

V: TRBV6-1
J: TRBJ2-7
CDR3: ASSLGTILDYEQY

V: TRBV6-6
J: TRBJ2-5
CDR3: ASSYSGGRDESGQY

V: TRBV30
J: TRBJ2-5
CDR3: AWQSPGTVQETQY

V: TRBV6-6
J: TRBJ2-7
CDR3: ASSYSSLGRGQGQY

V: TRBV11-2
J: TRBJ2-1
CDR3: ASSLRDRGRGHEQF

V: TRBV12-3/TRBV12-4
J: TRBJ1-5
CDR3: ASSRLGIGQPQH